This T cell receptor beta chain is from a study of control samples from healthy donors and cancer patients. V shed 0 bases and J 4 bases; nucleotides not matched to a gene: 9. Germline V gene lookup returns CDR1 MNHEY and CDR2 SVGEGT. The CDR3 contains 16 residues. Only in-frame clones appear in the TCRdb table, and some are missing; sequencing was by immunoSEQ multiplex PCR. This repertoire shows some 410,000 clones, 80% to 95% found once; its top ten account for 5% to 7%. The chain is built from TRBV6-2 or TRBV6-3 and TRBJ2-7; TRBD2 agrees at 7 bases. The material sequenced was PBMCs. The sequence was obtained from a man in his forties with head and neck cancer. The CDR3 loop is CASSYSRTTGRYEQYF. DNA of the CDR3: TGTGCCAGCAGTTACTCCCGGACAACCGGGAGGTACGAGCAGTACTTC.